The 24 T cell receptor beta chains below come from one sample, sequenced in a study of cytomegalovirus exposure and HLA in healthy donors. A multiplex PCR was run with 60 Vbeta primers and 13 Jbeta primers. Clones were read by immunoSEQ multiplex PCR, and TCRdb kept only the in-frame ones, dropping some. The data hold 200,000 or so clones, with about 78% observed a single time. Sequences were obtained from PBMCs. The origin of the receptors is a woman aged 25 to 39 in good health and CMV-seronegative.

This clone has only a few counts. V usage is TRBV4-1 and J usage is TRBJ2-7; 9 nucleotides match TRBD1. CDR3 length: 16 residues. Trimming at V came to 3 bases and at J to 6 bases, leaving 12 bases not matched to a gene. CDR1 is MGHRA, CDR2 YSYEKL, per germline. Written as DNA, the CDR3 is TGCGCCAGCAGCCACCGATTCGGGACAGGGCGGGGCGAGCAGTACTTC. The encoded protein is CASSHRFGTGRGEQYF.

This clone came up once. This rearrangement joins TRBV2 to TRBJ2-3; D remains unclear. The V end was cut by 8 bases, the J end by 0 bases, with 12 bases between. Germline V gene data show CDR1 as SNHLY and CDR2 as FYNNEI. The CDR3 has 14 amino acids. In nucleotides, the CDR3 is TGTGCCAGCGGTCGAACTTCTAGCACAGATACGCAGTATTTT. Its protein is CASGRTSSTDTQYF. Drawing the rest from reference TRBV2 and TRBJ2-3, the complete variable domain is EPEVTQTPSHQVTQMGQEVILRCVPISNHLYFYWYRQILGQKVEFLVSFYNNEISEKSEIFDDQFSVERPDGSNFTLKIRSTKLEDSAMYFCASGRTSSTDTQYFGPGTRLTVL.

The chain combines TRBV25-1 with TRBJ2-5; D unclear. The germline CDR1 and CDR2 sequences are MGHDK and SYGVNS. CDR3 length: 14 amino acids. V was cut by 4 bases and J by 0 bases, with 9 bases left in between. CDR3 residues: CASSAPVYQETQYF. DNA of the CDR3: TGTGCCAGCAGTGCCCCAGTGTACCAAGAGACCCAGTACTTC.

The chain recombines TRBV6-5 with TRBJ2-7, with D possibly matching TRBD1 (5 bases). The CDR3 is 14 residues long. Trimming shortened V by 2 bases and J by 6 bases, and 14 bases separated the two germline ends. Germline CDR1 and CDR2: MNHEY and SVGAGI. In nucleotides, the CDR3 is TGTGCCAGCAGTTACCGGGCAGGGATTGGCGAGCAGTACTTC. Translating it yields CASSYRAGIGEQYF.

The chain employs TRBV9 and TRBJ2-5, with TRBD2 matching over 10 bases. The junction had 6 bases not matched to a gene; V was cut back by 0 bases and J by 4 bases. CDR3 length: 16 amino acids. Germline V gene data show CDR1 as SGDLS and CDR2 as YYNGEE. The CDR3 region has the DNA TGTGCCAGCAGCGTAGGGGTTAGCGGGGGGTCAGAGACCCAGTACTTC. This encodes CASSVGVSGGSETQYF.

The rearrangement joins TRBV6-1 to TRBJ1-5; unclear D gene. The CDR3 is made up of 12 amino acids. CDR1 and CDR2 (germline): MNHNS, SASEGT. Trimming shortened V by 6 bases and J by 7 bases, and 10 bases separated the two germline ends. CDR3 residues: CASSSSRQPQHF. CDR3 nucleotide sequence: TGTGCCAGCAGCTCATCGCGGCAGCCCCAGCATTTT.

The V call is TRBV6-1, the J call TRBJ2-7, with D maybe TRBD2 (5 bases). V was shortened by 6 bases and J by 9 bases, with 18 bases between the two germline ends. The V gene's germline CDR1 is MNHNS and CDR2 SASEGT. This CDR3 comprises 13 residues. CDR3 residues: CASRRVVYEGQYF. For the CDR3, the DNA is TGTGCCAGCAGGAGGGTCGTATACGAGGGGCAGTACTTC.

This chain links TRBV5-1 with TRBJ2-1; 7 nucleotides match TRBD1. V dropped 6 bases and J dropped 5; count of bases not matched to a gene: 5. This CDR3 comprises 13 residues. CDR1 SGHRS and CDR2 YFSETQ come from the germline V gene. The DNA of the CDR3 is TGCGCCAGCACAGGACAGGCCAACAATGAGCAGTTCTTC. Protein sequence: CASTGQANNEQFF.

This clone was picked up one time. The rearrangement links TRBV29-1 to TRBJ2-1; 16 nucleotides agree with TRBD2. J was trimmed by 2 bases and V by 4 bases; bases with no gene match: 5. This CDR3 comprises 17 residues. Germline V gene sequence: CDR1 SQVTM, CDR2 ANQGSEA. CDR3 amino acids: CSVVGLAGGVTYNEQFF. The CDR3 nucleotides read TGCAGCGTTGTGGGACTAGCGGGAGGGGTTACCTACAATGAGCAGTTCTTC.

CDR3 region: CASSLRGITF. The CDR3 DNA reads TGTGCCAGCAGCTTGCGGGGGATCACCTTC. The chain uses TRBV5-6 and TRBJ1-2; possible D gene TRBD1, 5 bases. The V and J ends lost 1 base and 13 bases respectively, with 8 bases between them. This CDR3 is built from 10 residues. CDR1 is SGHDT and CDR2 is YYEEEE in the germline V gene.

This clone has just one count. The chain has TRBV18 and TRBJ1-1, with 7 bases lining up with TRBD1. The CDR3 consists of 13 residues. Germline trimming cut 3 bases from V and 6 bases from J; bases unmatched to any gene: 4. Germline V gene lookup returns CDR1 KGHSH and CDR2 LQKENI. The CDR3 nucleotides read TGTGCCAGCTCACCTGACAGGGAGTCTGAAGCTTTCTTT. As protein: CASSPDRESEAFF.

A single count supports this clone. The chain has TRBV7-2 and TRBJ2-7; 8 bases align to TRBD2. This CDR3 comprises 15 residues. Unmatched junction bases numbered 8, after V lost 4 bases and J lost 3 bases. Germline V gene lookup returns CDR1 SGHTA and CDR2 FQGNSA. CDR3 in DNA: TGTGCCAGCAGCTCCCAGCAGGGACTAGGCTACGAGCAGTACTTC. Its protein product is CASSSQQGLGYEQYF.

This clone was counted once. The V gene is TRBV15, the J gene TRBJ1-4, with 7 bases identical to TRBD1. The CDR3 has 15 amino acids. Germline loops: CDR1 LNHNV, CDR2 YYDKDF (reference sequence). The trim removed 5 bases at V and 4 bases at J, leaving 7 bases unmatched. This chain's CDR3 is CATSSHRGLNEKLFF. DNA for the CDR3: TGTGCCACCAGCTCCCACAGGGGACTTAATGAAAAACTGTTTTTT.

This clone turned up a few times. The rearrangement uses TRBV6-1 and TRBJ2-7, with D tentatively TRBD1 (6 bases). Trimming removed 7 bases at V and 3 bases at J, with 16 bases between. The CDR3 has 14 amino acids. Germline-derived CDR1 and CDR2 are MNHNS and SASEGT. The CDR3 DNA sequence: TGTGCCAGCACCCCGGATAGAGGGGGCTACGAGCAGTACTTC. It translates to CASTPDRGGYEQYF.

This clone was observed a few times. The V gene is TRBV6-5, the J gene TRBJ1-1; D may be TRBD1 (5 bases). The germline CDR1 and CDR2 sequences are MNHEY and SVGAGI. The CDR3 contains 14 residues. With 4 bases removed from V and 4 bases from J, the gap between germline ends came to 13 bases. The DNA for the CDR3 is TGTGCCAGCAGTTTCCGGGCCGGGGGCACTGAAGCTTTCTTT. It codes for CASSFRAGGTEAFF.

The chain recombines TRBV6-1 with TRBJ2-2; D may be TRBD2 (6 bases). CDR1 and CDR2 (germline): MNHNS, SASEGT. The V and J ends lost 10 bases and 2 bases respectively, with 11 bases between them. CDR3 size: 13 residues. For the CDR3, the DNA is TGTGCCACCCGCGGGACTAACACCGGGGAGCTGTTTTTT. Its translation is CATRGTNTGELFF.

This chain links TRBV2 with TRBJ2-7, with 9 positions matching TRBD1. The CDR3 runs to 15 residues. The V gene's germline CDR1 is SNHLY and CDR2 FYNNEI. After removal of 4 bases from V and 3 bases from J, the junction contained 7 bases not matched to a gene. CDR3 region: CASSGQGGTLYEQYF. As DNA, the CDR3 is TGTGCCAGCAGTGGACAGGGGGGGACCCTCTACGAGCAGTACTTC.

This chain joins TRBV19 and TRBJ1-2; tentatively, D is TRBD1 (5 bases). The CDR3 has 13 residues. V shed 4 bases and J shed 8 bases, with 14 bases lying between them. Germline V lookup: CDR1 LNHDA, CDR2 SQIVND (reference sequence). This CDR3 is CASSKGEIIGYTF. The CDR3 nucleotides are TGTGCCAGTAGTAAAGGGGAAATAATCGGCTACACCTTC.

This clone has just a few counts. The V and J genes are TRBV9 and TRBJ2-5; D perhaps matches TRBD1 (6 bases). Germline assignment: CDR1 SGDLS and CDR2 YYNGEE. This CDR3 contains 15 residues. Deletions cut 3 bases from V and 4 bases from J, with 16 bases between. The CDR3 sequence is CASSAQQGFSETQYF. CDR3 sequence (DNA): TGTGCCAGCAGCGCCCAACAGGGTTTTTCAGAGACCCAGTACTTC.

Turning to this clone: The junction departs from the called germline gene at one end, perhaps through a read error. This chain connects TRBV6-5 to TRBJ1-2; D is undetermined. The germline gives CDR1 MNHEY, CDR2 SVGAGI. This CDR3 contains 14 residues. This chain's CDR3 is CASSYWRDSKGYPF. The CDR3 DNA reads as TGTGCCAGCAGTTATTGGAGGGATTCGAAGGGCTACCCCTTC.

The chain combines TRBV5-5 with TRBJ2-1; 11 bases align to TRBD2. The length of the CDR3 is 15 residues. The V gene's germline CDR1 is SGHKS and CDR2 YYEKEE (reference sequence). V shed 4 bases, J shed 3 bases, and the junction held 3 bases outside the gene matches. CDR3 nucleotides: TGTGCCAGCAGCCGAACTAGCGGGGGCTACAATGAGCAGTTCTTC. Residues: CASSRTSGGYNEQFF.

V gene TRBV6-6 combines with J gene TRBJ2-3; 8 bases map to TRBD2. J was trimmed by 0 bases and V by 9 bases; bases with no gene match: 8. The CDR3 covers 15 residues. Germline CDR1 MNHNY, CDR2 SVGAGI (reference sequence). The CDR3, as DNA: TGTGCCAGTCTAGCGGGCCGGTCTAGCACAGATACGCAGTATTTT. Translation gives CASLAGRSSTDTQYF.

The chain combines TRBV19 with TRBJ2-7; 7 positions agree with TRBD2. J lost 3 bases, V lost 3 bases, and 14 bases had no gene match. The CDR3 is 17 residues long. Germline V gene lookup returns CDR1 LNHDA and CDR2 SQIVND (reference sequence). Here the CDR3 reads CASSIYLSAGANYEQYF. The CDR3 DNA follows: TGTGCCAGTAGTATTTATCTATCGGCGGGAGCGAACTACGAGCAGTACTTC.

The CDR3 region has the DNA TGTGCCAGCAGCTTAGCGTCTCACAATGAGCAGTTCTTC. Protein: CASSLASHNEQFF. The chain recombines TRBV11-2 with TRBJ2-1; D unclear. The germline V gene encodes CDR1 SGHAT and CDR2 FQNNGV. The CDR3 covers 13 residues. V was shortened by 1 base and J by 5 bases, with 6 bases between the two germline ends. Full variable domain (remainder filled in from reference TRBV11-2 and TRBJ2-1): EAGVAQSPRYKIIEKRQSVAFWCNPISGHATLYWYQQILGQGPKLLIQFQNNGVVDDSQLPKDRFSAERLKGVDSTLKIQPAKLEDSAVYLCASSLASHNEQFFGPGTRLTVL.